This paragraph reports one T cell receptor beta chain. Its specificity is unknown. The same CDR3 also results from other DNA sequences found in this sample. This sample is part of a study of cytomegalovirus exposure and HLA in healthy donors. Study-level results: Later, an analysis found that TCR clusters from the first cohort tended to co-occur in the 120 or so validation repertoires. Associated with cytomegalovirus, according to the listing, were some 150 TCR beta chains.

Repertoires were generated with immunoSEQ multiplex PCR, while TCRdb's copy carries only in-frame clones and drops some. Of approximately 300,000 clones detected, 86% appear once; the ten largest clones hold 0.65% to 0.85%. After removal of 5 bases from V and 3 bases from J, the junction contained 3 bases not matched to a gene. The CDR3 has 13 residues. Per the germline V gene, CDR1 is SGHNT and CDR2 is YENEEA. The chain joins TRBV11-3 to TRBJ1-1; 7 bases line up with TRBD1. The sequencing sample was made of PBMCs. This sequence originates from a woman aged 18-30 years in good health and CMV-seronegative. The CDR3 loop is CASSLQGDTEAFF. CDR3 sequence (DNA): TGTGCCAGCAGCCTGCAGGGGGACACTGAAGCTTTCTTT.